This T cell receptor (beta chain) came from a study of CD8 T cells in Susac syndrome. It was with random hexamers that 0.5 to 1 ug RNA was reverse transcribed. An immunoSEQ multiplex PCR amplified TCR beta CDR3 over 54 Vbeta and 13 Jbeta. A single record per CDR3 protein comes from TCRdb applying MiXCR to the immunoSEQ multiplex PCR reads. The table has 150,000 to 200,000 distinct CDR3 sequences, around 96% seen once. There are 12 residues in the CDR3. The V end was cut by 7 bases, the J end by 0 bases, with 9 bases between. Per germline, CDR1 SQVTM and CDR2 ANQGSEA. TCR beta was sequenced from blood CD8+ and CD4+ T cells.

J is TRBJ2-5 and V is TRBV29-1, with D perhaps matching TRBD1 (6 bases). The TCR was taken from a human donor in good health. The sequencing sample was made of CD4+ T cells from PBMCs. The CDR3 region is CSGGQYQETQYF. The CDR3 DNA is TGCAGCGGCGGACAGTACCAAGAGACCCAGTACTTC.